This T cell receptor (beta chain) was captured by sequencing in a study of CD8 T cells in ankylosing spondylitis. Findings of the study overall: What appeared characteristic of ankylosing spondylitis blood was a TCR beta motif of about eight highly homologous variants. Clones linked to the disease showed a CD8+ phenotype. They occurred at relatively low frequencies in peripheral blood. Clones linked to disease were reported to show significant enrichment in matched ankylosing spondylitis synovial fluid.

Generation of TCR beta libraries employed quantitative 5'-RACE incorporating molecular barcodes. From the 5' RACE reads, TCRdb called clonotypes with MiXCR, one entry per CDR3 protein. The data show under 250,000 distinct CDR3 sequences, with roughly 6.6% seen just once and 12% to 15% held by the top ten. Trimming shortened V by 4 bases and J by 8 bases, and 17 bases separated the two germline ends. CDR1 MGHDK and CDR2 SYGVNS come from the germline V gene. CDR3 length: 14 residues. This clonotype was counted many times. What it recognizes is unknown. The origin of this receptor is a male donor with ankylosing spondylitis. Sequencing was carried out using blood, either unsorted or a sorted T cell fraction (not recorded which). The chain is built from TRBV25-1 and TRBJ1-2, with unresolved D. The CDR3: CASSAGTAARGYTF. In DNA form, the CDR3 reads TGTGCCAGCAGTGCCGGAACAGCGGCCAGGGGCTACACCTTC.